This TCR beta chain derives from a study of blood T cell repertoires in COVID-19 (dated by TCRdb to the early 2020s). Describing the broader study: Collaborator samples came from the United States, Italy and Spain and covered acute and convalescent phases of COVID-19. The material from the prospective study consisted of cDNA or gDNA derived from T cells, B-cell-depleted T cells, or PBMCs. Subjects who had been exposed to COVID-19, were actively infected with it, or had recovered from it provided the deeply sampled blood TCRbeta repertoires that made up the dataset. The repertoires were released in a freely available public database meant as a resource for research on the immune response to SARS-CoV-2. Samples came from the ongoing ImmuneRACE study (first 160 participants) plus 1,254 subjects from 6 global collaborators. A de-identified subject ID, COVID-19 status, age in years and sex were almost always included in the sample metadata. Where HLA class I and class II types were available, the types were taken from metadata supplied by the sample provider, not from assay-based typing. Results and caveats for the whole study, not just this receptor: The quantity of clinical and demographic metadata differed by source and by participant and was supplied without curation.

The collaborating institutions used their own protocols to collect whole blood in K2EDTA tubes. For TCRbeta analysis, collaborator samples were shipped as frozen whole blood, as isolated PBMCs, or as DNA extracted from either sample type. A remark on this clone: What antigen it recognizes has not been identified. Base qualities are missing; no much larger clone stands one base away.

In the germline V gene, CDR1 corresponds to MNHEY and CDR2 to SVGAGI. From cysteine to phenylalanine, the CDR3 is 14 amino acids long. The DNA shown is the 42-base CDR3, in frame from base 1. Trimming removed 6 bases from V and 7 bases from J; the gene matches leave 9 bases unexplained. TCRbeta CDR3 regions were amplified from genomic DNA by means of the immunoSEQ Assay, a bias-controlled multiplex PCR. As for the original processing: Within the assay, amplification of reference gene primers was used to estimate how many nucleated cells each sample contained. To quantify the absolute abundance of each unique TCRbeta CDR3 rearrangement, sequence reads were collapsed and filtered. For each sample, productive Simpson clonality was calculated as the square root of Simpson's diversity index across productive rearrangements. What TCRdb holds here is the immuneACCESS table cut down to in-frame rearrangements. Part of the clones is not present; checked against another copy, under half of the missing clones reflect an unresolved V gene, and the others are unexplained. Clone size and V and J calls were adopted from that table, with D and trimming inferred from the DNA. The sample has 50,000 or so clones on record, about 89% of them singletons. Around 6% of the sample lies in the top ten.

The receptor was derived from a man between 70 and 80 years old with active COVID-19. Sequences were obtained from peripheral blood. Rearrangement joined TRBV6-5 to TRBJ1-2; 9 central nucleotides agree with TRBD1. The CDR3 loop reads CASSSGQGWGGYTF. The DNA reads TGTGCCAGCAGCTCGGGACAGGGTTGGGGTGGCTACACCTTC.